The 22 T cell receptor beta chains below come from one sample, sequenced in a study of blood T cells in healthy people across ages. A second PCR of 7 to 11 cycles used a sample-barcoded 5' primer and a J-beta primer mix. TCRdb re-derived calls from the 5' RACE reads in MiXCR, one entry per CDR3 protein. Of about 650,000 distinct CDR3 sequences listed, 32% are singletons. Sequencing was carried out using blood. The receptors were gathered from a woman older than 75 in good health.

This chain links TRBV5-1 with TRBJ2-7; D unresolved. V shed 5 bases and J shed 5 bases, with 8 bases lying between them. The CDR3 consists of 11 residues. Germline V lookup: CDR1 SGHRS, CDR2 YFSETQ. The CDR3: CASRGYHEQYF. CDR3 nucleotides: TGCGCCAGCAGGGGTTATCACGAGCAGTACTTC.

This chain connects TRBV3-1 to TRBJ2-6, with D tentatively TRBD2 (5 bases). Trimming took 3 bases from V and 1 from J, leaving 13 bases between them. The CDR3 spans 17 residues. Germline assignment: CDR1 LGHDT and CDR2 YNNKEL (reference sequence). This CDR3 reads CASSHRLGGSGANVLTF. Here the CDR3 DNA reads TGTGCCAGCAGCCACAGATTGGGCGGGTCTGGGGCCAACGTCCTGACTTTC.

This clonotype was found many times. The rearrangement uses TRBV7-9 and TRBJ1-5; 9 bases agree with TRBD1. Looked up from germline, CDR1 is SEHNR and CDR2 is FQNEAQ (reference sequence). V gave up 1 base and J gave up 4 bases; unmatched junction bases: 8. This CDR3 comprises 17 residues. CDR3 in amino acids: CASSLGGTGRKNQPQHF. Here the CDR3 DNA reads TGTGCCAGCAGCTTAGGAGGGACAGGGAGAAAAAATCAGCCCCAGCATTTT.

This clonotype came up many times. The V and J genes are TRBV20-1 and TRBJ2-7; TRBD1 matches at 7 bases. CDR1 is DFQATT, CDR2 SNEGSKA, per germline (reference sequence). This CDR3 comprises 10 residues. V shed 1 base, J shed 11 bases, and the junction held 2 bases outside the gene matches. CDR3 sequence: CSARVGQEYF. The CDR3 region has the DNA TGCAGTGCTAGAGTTGGACAGGAGTACTTC.

The sample holds many counts of this clonotype. The chain couples TRBV20-1 to TRBJ2-7; tentative D call: TRBD1 (5 bases). Looked up from germline, CDR1 is DFQATT and CDR2 is SNEGSKA (reference sequence). The CDR3 contains 11 residues. V was clipped by 5 bases and J by 6 bases, with 11 bases between them. CDR3 coding DNA: TGCAGTGCTCGGGCAGGGTTCGAGCAGTACTTC. Translating it yields CSARAGFEQYF.

This clonotype was counted at least ten times. The chain uses TRBV9 and TRBJ2-3; 7 bases match TRBD1. The ends lost 4 bases at V and 2 bases at J; junction bases unmatched: 10. The V gene's germline CDR1 is SGDLS and CDR2 YYNGEE. CDR3 length equals 16 residues. CDR3 DNA: TGTGCCAGCAGCCTCAGTCCAGGGGGAAACACAGATACGCAGTATTTT. It yields the protein CASSLSPGGNTDTQYF.

As to this clonotype: A read error is possible here, since a much larger clone lies one base away. J is TRBJ1-6 and V is TRBV20-1; D remains ambiguous. In germline, CDR1 is DFQATT, CDR2 SNEGSKA (reference sequence). This CDR3 spans 13 amino acids. In DNA, the CDR3 is TGCAGTGCCCGAGGCCGACTTAATTCACCCCCCCACTTT. It codes for CSARGRLNSPPHF.

There are many counts of this clonotype. A much larger clone is a single base away; this may be a read error. The chain combines TRBV20-1 with TRBJ2-1, with 8 bases aligning to TRBD2. The J call is uncertain, as TRBJ2-7 better fits the DNA end. The CDR3 is 15 residues long. The germline CDR1 and CDR2 sequences are DFQATT and SNEGSKA (reference sequence). CDR3 sequence (DNA): TGCAGTGCTAGCCGTCCGGGGGGGCACAACAATGAGCAGTACTTC. Encoded protein: CSASRPGGHNNEQYF.

The CDR3 here is CASSKSANEKLFF. CDR3 DNA: TGTGCCAGTTCCAAGTCGGCTAATGAAAAACTGTTTTTT. The chain recombines TRBV9 with TRBJ1-4; D not certain. Germline V gene data show CDR1 as SGDLS and CDR2 as YYNGEE. V lost 8 bases and J lost 3, with 11 bases in between. CDR3 length: 13 amino acids.

This clonotype has at least ten counts. This chain connects TRBV7-9 to TRBJ2-1, with D tentatively TRBD1 or TRBD2 (5 bases each). Germline CDR1 reads SEHNR; CDR2 reads FQNEAQ (reference sequence). This CDR3 has 16 amino acids. V was pared by 3 bases and J by 1 base, with 13 bases between. In nucleotides, the CDR3 is TGTGCCAGCAGCTTTGCCGGGGCGGGTTCCTACAATGAGCAGTTCTTC. Its protein product is CASSFAGAGSYNEQFF.

This clonotype was seen repeatedly, ten times or more. The chain links TRBV20-1 to TRBJ2-7; 8 nucleotides match TRBD1. Germline V gene lookup returns CDR1 DFQATT and CDR2 SNEGSKA (reference sequence). The CDR3 consists of 13 residues. The ends lost 5 bases at V and 5 bases at J; junction bases unmatched: 8. The CDR3 loop reads CSALQGVLNEQYF. In DNA, the CDR3 is TGCAGTGCTCTACAGGGGGTGCTAAACGAGCAGTACTTC.

Regarding this clonotype: The junction departs from germline at one end; a sequencing error may be responsible. The gene calls are TRBV25-1 and TRBJ2-1; D is possibly TRBD2 (7 bases). CDR1 and CDR2 (germline): MGHDK, SYGVNS. The CDR3 contains 15 residues. The chain's CDR3 is CAGSRGGTYYNEQFF. The CDR3 DNA sequence: TGTGCCGGCAGTAGGGGAGGGACATACTACAATGAGCAGTTCTTC.

This clonotype came up many times. The rearrangement links TRBV7-2 to TRBJ1-2; TRBD1 matches at 7 bases. The CDR3 has 13 amino acids. V shed 6 bases and J 6 bases; nucleotides not matched to a gene: 7. Germline V gene data show CDR1 as SGHTA and CDR2 as FQGNSA. The CDR3 sequence: CASRRQGTDGYTF. Here the CDR3 DNA reads TGTGCCAGCAGACGACAGGGTACCGATGGCTACACCTTC.

Turning to this clonotype: This could be a read error, since a much larger clone is one nucleotide away. The V gene is TRBV6-5, the J gene TRBJ2-1; D is undetermined. The better agreement between TRBJ2-7 and the DNA end casts doubt on the J call. The CDR3 sequence is 11 residues long. Germline V lookup: CDR1 MNHEY, CDR2 SVGAGI. CDR3: CASSTWCEQYF. CDR3 DNA sequence: TGTGCCAGCAGTACATGGTGTGAGCAGTACTTC.

J is TRBJ2-4 and V is TRBV20-1; tentatively, D is TRBD1 (6 bases). The CDR3 loop spans 16 amino acids. Germline-derived CDR1 and CDR2 are DFQATT and SNEGSKA (reference sequence). Trimming pared 5 bases from V and 0 bases from J, leaving 17 bases between. In DNA form, the CDR3 reads TGCAGTGCTCCAGGGGCGGCCTGGCTAGCCAAAAACATTCAGTACTTC. As protein: CSAPGAAWLAKNIQYF.

This clonotype was detected only once. This may be a read error, as it is one base from a much larger clone. The V gene is TRBV5-8, the J gene TRBJ2-7; tentatively, D is TRBD2 (5 bases). Trimming shortened V by 5 bases and J by 0 bases, and 12 bases separated the two germline ends. CDR1 SGHTS and CDR2 YDEGEE come from the germline V gene. The CDR3 runs 14 residues. CDR3: CASRVDWGSYEQYF. CDR3 coding DNA: TGTGCCAGCAGGGTGGACTGGGGCTCCTACGAGCAGTACTTC.

The chain recombines TRBV27 with TRBJ2-2; TRBD1 matches 8 bases. The CDR3 length is 17 residues. V dropped 1 base and J dropped 3; count of bases not matched to a gene: 7. Germline V gene data show CDR1 as MNHEY and CDR2 as SMNVEV (reference sequence). The DNA for the CDR3 is TGTGCCAGCAGTTTATATTATGAGACAGGGGACACCGGGGAGCTGTTTTTT. It codes for CASSLYYETGDTGELFF.

The rearrangement uses TRBV9 and TRBJ1-5; D remains unclear. V was trimmed by 0 bases and J by 9 bases, leaving 16 bases between them. Germline V lookup: CDR1 SGDLS, CDR2 YYNGEE. This CDR3 spans 15 amino acids. The CDR3 nucleotides are TGTGCCAGCAGCGTAGACGGCGGGGATCGCACGCCCCAGCATTTT. It codes for CASSVDGGDRTPQHF.

This clonotype occurred many times. The J gene is TRBJ2-7, the V gene TRBV6-2 or TRBV6-3; 9 nucleotides agree with TRBD1. The CDR3 totals 17 residues. Germline CDR1 reads MNHEY; CDR2 reads SVGEGT. The V segment lost 5 bases and the J segment 2 bases; nucleotides outside the gene matches: 13. The CDR3 region is CASSRRPPGQGTYEQYF. The DNA for the CDR3 is TGTGCCAGCAGTCGCAGACCCCCGGGACAGGGAACCTACGAGCAGTACTTC.

In the case of this clonotype: One junction end disagrees with the germline gene, perhaps due to a read error. This chain uses TRBV30 with TRBJ1-2; D is uncertain. Germline V gene sequence: CDR1 GTSNPN, CDR2 SVGIG (reference sequence). The CDR3 spans 12 residues. As DNA, the CDR3 is TGTGCCTGGAGTGCGAGTAACTATGGCTGCACCTTC. It codes for CAWSASNYGCTF.

The chain is built from TRBV6-2 or TRBV6-3 and TRBJ1-2, with 8 bases lining up with TRBD1. Germline V gene data show CDR1 as MNHEY and CDR2 as SVGEGT. The CDR3 extends over 14 amino acids. Trimming at V came to 6 bases and at J to 7 bases, leaving 10 bases not matched to a gene. The CDR3 DNA sequence: TGTGCCAGCAGCTTCCTTGGACAGGGATTTGGCTACACCTTC. Amino acids: CASSFLGQGFGYTF.

This clonotype was recorded many times. The gene calls are TRBV5-1 and TRBJ2-7, with TRBD2 as a possible D gene (5 bases). Germline V gives CDR1 SGHRS, CDR2 YFSETQ. This CDR3 contains 14 residues. The V and J ends lost 5 bases and 0 bases respectively, with 12 bases between them. The CDR3 here is CASRLTGSSYEQYF. CDR3 coding DNA: TGCGCCAGCAGACTCACGGGGTCCTCCTACGAGCAGTACTTC.